The 5 T cell receptor beta chains in this list originate from one sample, sequenced in a study of shared T cell receptors in the human thymus. TCRdb's table, derived via immunoSEQ multiplex PCR, lists solely in-frame clones and lacks some. This sample carries about 660,000 clones, around 87% of them seen once, and the ten largest clones take just under 0.0095%. The sample also formed part of further work on human thymus T cells.

Sequencing input: thymocytes. Receptor source: a boy under three years old with a congenital heart defect.

The chain recombines TRBV4-3 with TRBJ2-1, with TRBD2 as a possible D gene (6 bases). The germline gives CDR1 LGHNA, CDR2 YSLEER. The CDR3 consists of 14 residues. Deletions cut 5 bases from V and 9 bases from J, with 17 bases between. CDR3 sequence (DNA): TGCGCCAGCAGCTTCTTTCCGGGAGAGGGTGAGCAGTTCTTC. Translating it yields CASSFFPGEGEQFF.

V and J are TRBV4-1 and TRBJ1-5; maybe TRBD1 (6 bases). The CDR3 has 17 residues. CDR1 is MGHRA and CDR2 is YSYEKL in the germline V gene. V shed 0 bases and J shed 7 bases, with 19 bases lying between them. In DNA, the CDR3 is TGCGCCAGCAGCCAAGACACTGAGACAGGAGAAGACCAGCCCCAGCATTTT. Amino acids: CASSQDTETGEDQPQHF.

The CDR3: CASSLDKQTGLGNTEAFF. In DNA, the CDR3 is TGTGCCAGCAGCTTAGATAAACAAACAGGGTTGGGGAACACTGAAGCTTTCTTT. The J gene is TRBJ1-1, the V gene TRBV11-2; possible D gene TRBD1, 6 bases. The CDR3 contains 18 residues. Per the germline V gene, CDR1 is SGHAT and CDR2 is FQNNGV. Trimming shortened V by 0 bases and J by 1 base, and 18 bases separated the two germline ends.

The chain couples TRBV28 to TRBJ2-1; 9 bases agree with TRBD1. CDR1 is MDHEN, CDR2 SYDVKM, per germline. V trimming: 6 bases; J trimming: 8 bases; junction bases outside the gene matches: 8. The length of the CDR3 is 14 residues. This chain's CDR3 is CASSCAGTGYEQFF. CDR3 bases: TGTGCCAGCAGCTGCGCTGGGACAGGGTATGAGCAGTTCTTC.

The V gene is TRBV27, the J gene TRBJ2-5, with a weak D call TRBD2 (5 bases). This CDR3 is built from 13 residues. Trimming shortened V by 2 bases and J by 5 bases, and 9 bases separated the two germline ends. Germline loops: CDR1 MNHEY, CDR2 SMNVEV (reference sequence). The CDR3 protein is CASSLESGETQYF. The CDR3 coding sequence is TGTGCCAGCAGTTTAGAGTCGGGGGAGACCCAGTACTTC.